Listed below are T cell receptor beta chains from one sample, sequenced in a study of shared T cell receptors in the human thymus. Libraries were prepared by immunoSEQ multiplex PCR; TCRdb keeps only in-frame clonotypes and omits some of them. The profile covers 640,000 or so clones, with 87% appearing a single time and roughly 0.0089% taken by the ten largest. This sample was shared with a second study, whose subject was human thymus T cells.

Sequenced material: thymocytes. Receptor source: a boy in the first two years of life with a congenital heart defect. The CDR3 runs from the conserved cysteine through the conserved F or W.

J gene	V gene	CDR3 protein
TRBJ2-3	TRBV6-6	CASSPGTGTTDTQYF
TRBJ2-7	TRBV7-2	CASSLAPGLAGSVLYEQYF
TRBJ2-7	TRBV4-3	CASSQDDASRSYEQYF
TRBJ2-7	TRBV6-1	CASSVWGQLVYEQYF
TRBJ1-2	TRBV19	CASSLLGGDNYGYTF
TRBJ1-1	TRBV4-1	CASSQEGAYGNTEAFF
TRBJ2-7	TRBV7-6	CASSFRPDYTGTNSMQYF
TRBJ2-5	TRBV5-1	CASSMDRGGETQYF
.	TRBV7-9	CASSPRDSLYEQYF
TRBJ1-6	TRBV5-1	CASRDAGNFYNSPLHF
TRBJ1-5	TRBV15	CATSSRDSLRSSNQPQHF
TRBJ2-3	TRBV9	CASSVVGGLIDTQYF
TRBJ1-1	TRBV5-1	CASSLSQGFMNTEAFF
TRBJ2-6	TRBV5-1	CASSPGQMSGANVLTF
TRBJ2-5	TRBV30	CAWSVQTGGFGETQYF
TRBJ1-2	TRBV2	CASKPRDRDNYGYTF
TRBJ1-2	TRBV27	CASSLRGPGYGYTF
TRBJ1-1	TRBV30	CAWTQVRDTEAFF
TRBJ1-5	TRBV7-2	CASSKEAGSDQPQHF
.	TRBV19	CASSRRTGPTYEQYF
TRBJ2-7	TRBV4-1	CASSLQQGSYEQYF
TRBJ2-5	TRBV4-1	CASSQVTSGGPFQETQYF
TRBJ1-5	TRBV28	CASRRPGEPQHF
TRBJ1-1	TRBV28	CASRLSGLDTEAFF
TRBJ2-5	TRBV4-3	CASSNERGAGYQETQYF
TRBJ1-2	TRBV14	CASSPTVNYGYTF
TRBJ1-2	TRBV12-5	CASGLPLQQGYYGYTF
TRBJ1-3	TRBV30	CAWTPPDSGTRRSGNTIYF
TRBJ1-6	TRBV13	CASSSRPTNRGSPFNSPLHF
TRBJ1-1	TRBV5-4	CASSRIPQKNTEAFF
TRBJ2-5	TRBV28	CASSSGGRAPETQYF
TRBJ1-1	TRBV7-9	CASSSHRQGGEAFF
TRBJ1-2	TRBV9	CASSATGGDGYTF
TRBJ1-3	TRBV6-1	CASSEGGAASGNTIYF
TRBJ1-1	TRBV2	CAPPYVLLNTEAFF
TRBJ2-3	TRBV14	CASSHEGKSTDTQYF
TRBJ1-2	TRBV7-9	CASSSGDNYGYTF
TRBJ1-2	TRBV7-8	CASSRSSYGYTF
TRBJ2-3	TRBV19	CASSATSPSGSTDTQYF
TRBJ2-1	TRBV12-5	CASVLAGMYNEQFF
TRBJ2-3	TRBV11-3	CASSRGDTQYF
TRBJ2-7	TRBV14	CASSQKARDSSYEQYF
TRBJ1-1	TRBV27	CASSSPRGRTEAFF
TRBJ2-5	TRBV30	CAWRLFAQETQYF
TRBJ2-5	TRBV9	CASSPPGAQETQYF
TRBJ1-1	TRBV12-5	CASGLRRNTEAFF
TRBJ2-3	TRBV5-1	CASSPSWPQGTNFEAQYF
TRBJ1-1	TRBV29-1	CSVGVPERQGLTDTEAFF
TRBJ1-4	TRBV11-2	CASSFPVKTETNEKLFF
TRBJ2-6	TRBV9	CASSVEGQVEESGANVLTF